The text below deals with one T cell receptor (beta chain). These data belong to a study of TIL therapy for anti-PD-1-resistant metastatic lung cancer. The CDR3 has 13 residues. Germline loops: CDR1 SGHNT, CDR2 YYREEE (reference sequence). The germline V and J ends were trimmed by 3 bases and 4 bases, with 11 bases remaining between them. The immunoSEQ assay was v3. Sequenced by immunoSEQ multiplex PCR; TCRdb stores in-frame clones only, minus some. The table includes 52,000 or so clones, roughly 77% detected once. The time point here: pre-treatment sample, taken before nivolumab and TIL therapy. The material was blood, obtained at baseline. The chain uses TRBV5-4 and TRBJ2-7; D might be TRBD2 (6 bases). The clonotype was recovered from a person aged 25-85 years with non-small cell lung cancer. The CDR3 nucleotides read TGTGCCAGCAGCTACCTGGCGGGGTACGAGCAGTACTTC. Translating it yields CASSYLAGYEQYF.